Listed below are T cell receptor beta chains from one sample, sequenced in a study of T cell repertoires in cytomegalovirus infection. In TCRdb, the reads were re-called with MiXCR into one record per CDR3 protein. The sample includes fewer than 250,000 distinct CDR3 sequences, more than 9% of them seen just once. The material sequenced was PBMCs. These TCRs come from a human donor in good health (CMV status not recorded). Some clones in this sample may be carry-over from other donors' samples. Each CDR3 is given with its conserved first and last residue. D genes are given only for firm matches.

j_call: TRBJ2-4
v_call: TRBV7-2
d_call: TRBD2
cdr3_aa: CASSAHLAGGAKNIQYF

j_call: TRBJ2-7
v_call: TRBV29-1
d_call: NA
cdr3_aa: CSVSGTQGGAYEQYF

j_call: TRBJ2-5
v_call: TRBV7-2
d_call: NA
cdr3_aa: CASSFGGVQETQYF

j_call: TRBJ2-7
v_call: TRBV24-1
d_call: TRBD2
cdr3_aa: CATSDLGGVVNEQYF

j_call: TRBJ2-2
v_call: TRBV7-2
d_call: NA
cdr3_aa: CASSSRQGYTGELFF

j_call: TRBJ2-7
v_call: TRBV5-1
d_call: TRBD2
cdr3_aa: CASSLSLRGSYGAYEQYF

j_call: TRBJ1-5
v_call: TRBV7-2
d_call: NA
cdr3_aa: CASSRGSGNSNQPQHF

j_call: TRBJ2-3
v_call: TRBV6-8
d_call: NA
cdr3_aa: CASRPTGSNTDTQYF

j_call: TRBJ1-1
v_call: TRBV7-2
d_call: TRBD1
cdr3_aa: CASSLAQGVTTEAFF

j_call: TRBJ2-5
v_call: TRBV27
d_call: NA
cdr3_aa: CASSLSPLGLETQYF

j_call: TRBJ2-1
v_call: TRBV7-8
d_call: NA
cdr3_aa: CASGYSRDTVYEQFF

j_call: TRBJ2-6
v_call: TRBV12-3/TRBV12-4
d_call: NA
cdr3_aa: CASSLRGSGANVLTF

j_call: TRBJ2-1
v_call: TRBV18
d_call: TRBD2
cdr3_aa: CASSPLTSGDEQFF

j_call: TRBJ2-1
v_call: TRBV4-3
d_call: NA
cdr3_aa: CASSRNWGNEQFF

j_call: TRBJ1-5
v_call: TRBV28
d_call: TRBD1
cdr3_aa: CASSTQGALSNQPQHF

j_call: TRBJ2-2
v_call: TRBV7-2
d_call: TRBD2
cdr3_aa: CASSETSGGLSTGELFF

j_call: TRBJ2-7
v_call: TRBV28
d_call: TRBD2
cdr3_aa: CASSAGGAYEQYF

j_call: TRBJ2-1
v_call: TRBV25-1
d_call: NA
cdr3_aa: CATREGRARQFF

j_call: TRBJ1-1
v_call: TRBV12-3/TRBV12-4
d_call: NA
cdr3_aa: CASSFSPVRGYTEAFF

j_call: TRBJ2-2
v_call: TRBV4-3
d_call: TRBD1
cdr3_aa: CASSQGGGRGELFF

j_call: TRBJ1-5
v_call: TRBV18
d_call: NA
cdr3_aa: CASSPPDQPQHF

j_call: TRBJ2-3
v_call: TRBV7-2
d_call: TRBD1
cdr3_aa: CASSLEGRGTDTQYF

j_call: TRBJ1-1
v_call: TRBV25-1
d_call: TRBD1
cdr3_aa: CASSERDSRDEAFF

j_call: TRBJ2-7
v_call: TRBV12-5
d_call: NA
cdr3_aa: CASVKGRGGVDEQYF

j_call: TRBJ2-3
v_call: TRBV19
d_call: NA
cdr3_aa: CASSISAGHTDTQYF

j_call: TRBJ1-3
v_call: TRBV6-5
d_call: NA
cdr3_aa: CASSLGEDTGNTIYF

j_call: TRBJ2-1
v_call: TRBV6-2/TRBV6-3
d_call: TRBD2
cdr3_aa: CASSYSQRDYNEQFF

j_call: TRBJ2-3
v_call: TRBV20-1
d_call: NA
cdr3_aa: CSARDLEGADTQYF

j_call: TRBJ2-5
v_call: TRBV19
d_call: TRBD1
cdr3_aa: CASSIDGQGVVETQYF

j_call: TRBJ2-7
v_call: TRBV5-5
d_call: TRBD2
cdr3_aa: CASSTGPSGTYEQYF

j_call: TRBJ2-1
v_call: TRBV15
d_call: TRBD2
cdr3_aa: CATSVRTSGSSYNEQFF

j_call: TRBJ1-5
v_call: TRBV20-1
d_call: NA
cdr3_aa: CSARDGTRGSQPQHF

j_call: TRBJ1-2
v_call: TRBV12-3/TRBV12-4
d_call: NA
cdr3_aa: CASSLTENYGYTF

j_call: TRBJ2-7
v_call: TRBV28
d_call: TRBD1
cdr3_aa: CASSAPGGPPYEQYF

j_call: TRBJ1-1
v_call: TRBV5-4
d_call: NA
cdr3_aa: CASSFGRATEAFF

j_call: TRBJ2-6
v_call: TRBV18
d_call: TRBD1
cdr3_aa: CASSPGTGRPGANVLTF

j_call: TRBJ2-7
v_call: TRBV28
d_call: NA
cdr3_aa: CASSSTVNYEQYF

j_call: TRBJ2-2
v_call: TRBV6-1
d_call: TRBD2
cdr3_aa: CASSFGTSGDLTNTGELFF

j_call: TRBJ1-1
v_call: TRBV24-1
d_call: NA
cdr3_aa: CATSDQDGPEAFF

j_call: TRBJ2-1
v_call: TRBV5-1
d_call: TRBD1
cdr3_aa: CASSFTGTGDEQFF

j_call: TRBJ2-7
v_call: TRBV20-1
d_call: NA
cdr3_aa: CSASWASYEQYF

j_call: TRBJ2-2
v_call: TRBV28
d_call: TRBD2
cdr3_aa: CASSPPIAGTGELFF

j_call: TRBJ1-2
v_call: TRBV7-2
d_call: NA
cdr3_aa: CASSAGTRRGYTF

j_call: TRBJ1-1
v_call: TRBV6-1
d_call: TRBD1
cdr3_aa: CASSSLTGQGLEDTEAFF

j_call: TRBJ2-7
v_call: TRBV7-9
d_call: TRBD2
cdr3_aa: CASSLGLDSEQYF

j_call: TRBJ2-3
v_call: TRBV20-1
d_call: TRBD2
cdr3_aa: CSARDSTGGLPDTQYF

j_call: TRBJ2-1
v_call: TRBV7-2
d_call: NA
cdr3_aa: CASSLGPDGGYNEQFF

j_call: TRBJ2-3
v_call: TRBV7-2
d_call: NA
cdr3_aa: CASSLNAPPGGTQYF

j_call: TRBJ1-1
v_call: TRBV3-1
d_call: NA
cdr3_aa: CASDRGGETEAFF

j_call: TRBJ1-1
v_call: TRBV7-2
d_call: NA
cdr3_aa: CASSLFLVTENTEAFF

j_call: TRBJ2-1
v_call: TRBV7-8
d_call: NA
cdr3_aa: CASSLQGYNEQFF

j_call: TRBJ1-1
v_call: TRBV7-2
d_call: TRBD1
cdr3_aa: CASSWPGGYTEAFF